These T cell receptor beta chains were read from a single sample in a study of T cell responses to AZD1222 COVID-19 vaccine. Libraries were prepared by immunoSEQ multiplex PCR; TCRdb keeps only in-frame clonotypes and omits some of them. This table has tens of thousands of clones, about 88% appearing once. The source was peripheral blood, collected on day 0 of AZD1222 vaccination. The receptors stem from an adult in good health. CDR3s leave out the opening cysteine and the closing phenylalanine or tryptophan. A row's size may be missing; if present it is once, few, many or a size class.

clone_size j_call v_call cdr3_aa
NA TRBJ1-1 TRBV4-3 ASSRGQPGAEAF
NA TRBJ1-2 TRBV5-1 ASSLEGVSYT
NA TRBJ2-3 TRBV3-1/TRBV3-2 ASSQDSGGTDTQY
NA TRBJ1-2 TRBV7-2 ASSLKGVDYGYT
NA TRBJ2-1 TRBV12-3/TRBV12-4 ASSFRLAGPF
NA TRBJ1-2 TRBV10-3 AIRQTGGDYGYT
NA TRBJ1-1 TRBV12-3/TRBV12-4 ASSLEPRSTAF
once TRBJ1-6 TRBV7-9 ASSFGRGSYNSPLH
NA TRBJ1-1 TRBV2 ASAVVMNTEAF
NA TRBJ1-4 TRBV5-1 ASSPRGTNEKLF
NA TRBJ2-7 TRBV19 ASRQGDYEQY
NA TRBJ2-3 TRBV5-1 ASSLYPGTDTQY
NA TRBJ2-7 TRBV5-1 ASSLTTGGRDEQY
NA TRBJ2-5 TRBV29-1 SVTAGMGTQY
NA TRBJ2-3 TRBV4-2 ASSLRQGTDTQY
NA TRBJ2-7 TRBV6-5 ASSRMGNYEQY
NA TRBJ1-2 TRBV27 ASSPQGSYGYT
NA TRBJ2-5 TRBV14 ASSEQETQY
NA TRBJ2-7 TRBV5-8 ASSIGPLEPSAFSYEQY
NA TRBJ2-1 TRBV6-5 ASKRRDNEQF
NA TRBJ1-2 TRBV24-1 ATSDFGTDTYGYT
once TRBJ2-1 TRBV7-9 ASSPSGVGNEQF
NA TRBJ1-1 TRBV5-1 ASSSHVPRRGTEAF
once TRBJ2-3 TRBV6-2/TRBV6-3 ASSRTSGRGDTQY
NA TRBJ2-2 TRBV2 ASSAQGTGNTGELF
once TRBJ1-2 TRBV6-2/TRBV6-3 ASSPGTVYGYT
NA TRBJ2-1 TRBV6-2/TRBV6-3 ASSYERLPQF
NA TRBJ1-3 TRBV7-2 ASSANRVTSGNTIY
few TRBJ2-1 TRBV27 ASSPYAGLAGYNEQF
few TRBJ1-1 TRBV2 ASRTGVTEAF
NA TRBJ2-7 TRBV4-3 ASSQEWDRVSYEQY
NA TRBJ2-1 TRBV11-1 ASSRTGNANEQF
few TRBJ2-2 TRBV4-2 ASSQPGGEGELF
NA TRBJ2-1 TRBV5-1 ASSSAAYNEQF
once TRBJ1-1 TRBV10-3 AAIDQANTEAF
few TRBJ1-5 TRBV9 ASSAGAYSNQPQH
NA TRBJ1-2 TRBV7-9 ASSLGGGQVLGYT
NA TRBJ2-6 TRBV6-1 ASSGRGQVRSGANVLT
few TRBJ2-3 TRBV6-5 GAKRGRSADTQY
NA TRBJ2-7 TRBV6-2/TRBV6-3 ASSYGGGGYEQY
NA TRBJ2-2 TRBV9 ASRGEGTANTGELF
NA TRBJ1-2 TRBV4-1 ASSRTIVTGIHRRLSGYT
NA TRBJ1-5 TRBV19 ATNTGGAGQPQH
NA TRBJ2-5 TRBV5-6 ASSTIRDRGLEEKETQY
NA TRBJ1-5 TRBV6-2/TRBV6-3 ASSGSGTYYQPQH
NA TRBJ2-7 TRBV7-9 ASSSGTRNYEQY
NA TRBJ1-1 TRBV19 ASIGTEAF
NA TRBJ2-1 TRBV11-2 ASRGEFGGPSYNEQF